This T cell receptor beta chain was recovered during a study of shared clonotypes between healthy human individuals. The study, taken as a whole, reports: Few donors restricted represented genetic and exposure-history diversity.

Replicate PCRs run on sorted subsets employed approximately 180 ng DNA, tens of thousands of T cell genomes. Some clones are missing from TCRdb's copy, which holds only in-frame ones; the method was immunoSEQ multiplex PCR. Counted here are about 2 million clones, 85% to 95% occurring once; the ten biggest clones make up roughly 1.1%. The germline gives CDR1 SGHAT, CDR2 FQNNGV. The CDR3 length is 15 residues. V was pared by 5 bases and J by 0 bases, with 7 bases of the junction left unmatched. In the naive CD8 group, cells lacked CD45RO and were positively selected for CCR7, so terminally differentiated effector memory CD45RA+ cells were left out. Regarding this clone: Its antigen remains unknown. This sample also contains other DNA sequences that code for the same CDR3.

The chain couples TRBV11-2 to TRBJ2-7; 7 bases match TRBD1. The source is a man between 18 and 35 years old in good health. Sequenced sample: naive CD8+ T cells sorted from blood. CDR3: CASSLPGQSSYEQYF. CDR3 coding DNA: TGTGCCAGCAGCCTCCCGGGACAGAGCTCCTACGAGCAGTACTTC.